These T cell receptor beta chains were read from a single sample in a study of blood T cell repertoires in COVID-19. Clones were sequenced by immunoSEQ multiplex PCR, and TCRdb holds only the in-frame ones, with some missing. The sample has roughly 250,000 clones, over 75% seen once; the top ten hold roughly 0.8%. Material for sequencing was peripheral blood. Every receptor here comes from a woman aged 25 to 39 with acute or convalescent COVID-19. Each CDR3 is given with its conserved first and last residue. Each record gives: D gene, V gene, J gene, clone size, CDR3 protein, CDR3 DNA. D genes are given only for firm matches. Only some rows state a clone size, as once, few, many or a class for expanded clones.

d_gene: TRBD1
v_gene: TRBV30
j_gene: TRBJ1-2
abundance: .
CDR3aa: CAWSGGFGGYGYTF
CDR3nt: TGTGCCTGGTCAGGGGGGTTTGGGGGCTATGGCTACACCTTC

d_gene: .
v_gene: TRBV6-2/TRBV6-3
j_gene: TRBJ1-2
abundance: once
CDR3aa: CASSSWGQNHGYTF
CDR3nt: TGTGCCAGCAGTTCATGGGGACAAAACCATGGCTACACCTTC

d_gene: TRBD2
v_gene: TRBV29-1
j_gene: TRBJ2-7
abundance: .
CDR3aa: CTKRDRRPEQYF
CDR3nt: TGCACTAAGCGGGACCGTCGGCCCGAGCAGTACTTC

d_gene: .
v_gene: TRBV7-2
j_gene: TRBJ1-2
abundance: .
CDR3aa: CASSLGGVRANYGYTF
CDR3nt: TGTGCCAGCAGCTTAGGAGGTGTCAGGGCAAACTATGGCTACACCTTC

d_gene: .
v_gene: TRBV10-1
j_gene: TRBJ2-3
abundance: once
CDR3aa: CASSASTGFGDTQYF
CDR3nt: TGCGCCAGCAGTGCTTCGACGGGTTTTGGAGATACGCAGTATTTT

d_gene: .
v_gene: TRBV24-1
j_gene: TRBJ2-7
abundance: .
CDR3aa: CATSDLDRRGLGYEQYF
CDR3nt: TGTGCCACCAGTGATTTAGACAGGAGAGGCCTTGGCTACGAGCAGTACTTC

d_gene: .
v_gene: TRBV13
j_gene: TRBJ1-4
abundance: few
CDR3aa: CASSTAGEGNEKLFF
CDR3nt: TGTGCCAGCAGCACTGCCGGGGAAGGGAATGAAAAACTGTTTTTT

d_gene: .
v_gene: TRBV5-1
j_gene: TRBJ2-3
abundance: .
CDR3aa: CASSLAGGSTDTQYF
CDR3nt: TGCGCCAGCAGCTTGGCCGGCGGGAGCACAGATACGCAGTATTTT

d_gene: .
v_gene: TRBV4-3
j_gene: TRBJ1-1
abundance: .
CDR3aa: CASSQVGPGVAEAFF
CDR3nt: TGCGCCAGCAGCCAAGTCGGGCCGGGGGTCGCTGAAGCTTTCTTT

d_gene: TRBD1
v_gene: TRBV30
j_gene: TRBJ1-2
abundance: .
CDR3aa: CAWSLDRVRYGYTF
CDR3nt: TGTGCCTGGAGCCTGGACAGGGTGAGGTATGGCTACACCTTC

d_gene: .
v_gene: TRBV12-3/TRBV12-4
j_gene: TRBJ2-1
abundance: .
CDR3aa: CASSLVSGEQFF
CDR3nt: TGTGCCAGCAGTTTAGTATCAGGTGAGCAGTTCTTC

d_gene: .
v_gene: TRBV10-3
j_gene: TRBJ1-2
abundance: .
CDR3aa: CATQTDPNYGYTF
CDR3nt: TGTGCCACGCAAACAGATCCTAACTATGGCTACACCTTC

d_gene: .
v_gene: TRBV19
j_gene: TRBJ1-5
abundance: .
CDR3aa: CASSIVGASNQPQHF
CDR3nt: TGTGCCAGTAGTATAGTGGGGGCTAGCAATCAGCCCCAGCATTTT

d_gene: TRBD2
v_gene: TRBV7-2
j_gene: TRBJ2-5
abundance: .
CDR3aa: CASSLEGSGGPWAQYF
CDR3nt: TGTGCCAGCAGCTTAGAGGGTAGCGGGGGGCCTTGGGCCCAGTACTTC

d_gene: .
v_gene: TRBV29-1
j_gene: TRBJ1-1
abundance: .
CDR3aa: CSVAGYTEAFF
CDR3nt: TGCAGCGTTGCGGGGTACACTGAAGCTTTCTTT

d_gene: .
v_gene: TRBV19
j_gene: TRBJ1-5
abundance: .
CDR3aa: CASNPEDIFGNQPQHF
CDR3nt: TGTGCCAGTAACCCCGAGGACATTTTTGGGAATCAGCCCCAGCATTTT

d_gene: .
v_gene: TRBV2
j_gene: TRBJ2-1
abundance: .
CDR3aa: CASLEGRYEQFF
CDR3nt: TGTGCCAGCCTCGAGGGTCGTTATGAGCAGTTCTTC

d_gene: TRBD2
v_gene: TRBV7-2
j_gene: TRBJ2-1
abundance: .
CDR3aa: CASSPRLAGGAYNEQFF
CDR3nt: TGTGCCAGCAGCCCGCGACTAGCGGGAGGGGCATACAATGAGCAGTTCTTC

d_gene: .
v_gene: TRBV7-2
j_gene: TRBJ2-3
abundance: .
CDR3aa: CASSSLVSDTQYF
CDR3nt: TGTGCCAGCAGCTCACTAGTGTCAGATACGCAGTATTTT

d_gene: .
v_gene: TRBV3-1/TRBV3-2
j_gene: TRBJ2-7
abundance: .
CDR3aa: CASSQRGSLREQYF
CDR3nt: TGTGCCAGCAGCCAAAGAGGGAGCTTGAGGGAGCAGTACTTC

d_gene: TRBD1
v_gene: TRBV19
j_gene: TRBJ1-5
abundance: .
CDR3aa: CASSFWDRDNQPQHF
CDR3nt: TGTGCCAGTAGTTTCTGGGACAGAGACAATCAGCCCCAGCATTTT

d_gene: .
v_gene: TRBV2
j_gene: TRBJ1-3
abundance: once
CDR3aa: CASTLSGGGNTIYF
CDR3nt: TGTGCCAGCACCCTCTCCGGGGGGGGAAACACCATATATTTT

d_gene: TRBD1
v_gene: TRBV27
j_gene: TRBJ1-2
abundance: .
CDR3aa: CASSLLGQGGSGGYTF
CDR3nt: TGTGCCAGCAGTTTATTGGGACAGGGAGGCTCTGGGGGCTACACCTTC

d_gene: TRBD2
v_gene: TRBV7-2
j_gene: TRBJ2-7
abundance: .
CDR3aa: CASSFFGGSYEQYF
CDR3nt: TGTGCCAGCAGCTTTTTCGGCGGGAGCTACGAGCAGTACTTC

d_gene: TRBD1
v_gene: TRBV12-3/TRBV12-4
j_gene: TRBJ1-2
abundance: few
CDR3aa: CASSRQGAYGYTF
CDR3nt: TGTGCCAGCAGTCGACAGGGGGCTTATGGCTACACCTTC

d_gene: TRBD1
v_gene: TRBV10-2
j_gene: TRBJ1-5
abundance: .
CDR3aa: CASSAGQGGNQPQHF
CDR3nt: TGCGCCAGCAGTGCCGGACAGGGGGGCAATCAGCCCCAGCATTTT

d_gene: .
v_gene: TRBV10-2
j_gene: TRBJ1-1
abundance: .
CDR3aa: CASSLLGGGHPEAFF
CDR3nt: TGCGCCAGCAGTTTGCTGGGCGGGGGGCATCCTGAAGCTTTCTTT

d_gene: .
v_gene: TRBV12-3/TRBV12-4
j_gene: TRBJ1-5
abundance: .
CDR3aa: CASRDSNQPQHF
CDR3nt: TGTGCCAGCCGGGATAGCAATCAGCCCCAGCATTTT

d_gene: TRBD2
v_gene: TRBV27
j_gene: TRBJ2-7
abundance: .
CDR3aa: CASGTSGREYF
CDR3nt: TGTGCCAGCGGGACTAGCGGGCGGGAGTACTTC

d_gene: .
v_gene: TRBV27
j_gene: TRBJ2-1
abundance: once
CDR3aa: CASSFPGEYNEQFF
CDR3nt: TGTGCCAGCAGTTTCCCCGGGGAGTACAATGAGCAGTTCTTC

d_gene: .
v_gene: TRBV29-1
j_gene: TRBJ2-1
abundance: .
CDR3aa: CSVEKELARRYYNEQFF
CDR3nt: TGCAGCGTTGAAAAGGAGTTAGCGAGACGATATTACAATGAGCAGTTCTTC

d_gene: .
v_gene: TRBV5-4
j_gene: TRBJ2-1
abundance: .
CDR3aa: CASSPLSSGKQFF
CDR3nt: TGTGCCAGCAGCCCTCTTTCCAGCGGCAAGCAGTTCTTC

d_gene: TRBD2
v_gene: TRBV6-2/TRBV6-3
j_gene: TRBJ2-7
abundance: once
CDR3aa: CASSYSTSSGGTPPHEQYF
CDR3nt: TGTGCCAGCAGTTACTCGACGTCCTCGGGGGGGACCCCTCCGCACGAGCAGTACTTC

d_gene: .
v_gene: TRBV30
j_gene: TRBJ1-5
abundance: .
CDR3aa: CAWSEQANQPQHF
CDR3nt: TGTGCCTGGAGTGAGCAGGCCAATCAGCCCCAGCATTTT

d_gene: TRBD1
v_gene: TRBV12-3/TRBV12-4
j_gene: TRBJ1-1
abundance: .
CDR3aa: CASRTGGTEAFF
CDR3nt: TGTGCCAGCAGGACAGGGGGCACTGAAGCTTTCTTT

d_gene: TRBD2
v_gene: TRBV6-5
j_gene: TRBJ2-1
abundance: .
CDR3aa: CASTSGVSYNEQFF
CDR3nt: TGTGCCAGCACCAGCGGGGTCTCCTACAATGAGCAGTTCTTC

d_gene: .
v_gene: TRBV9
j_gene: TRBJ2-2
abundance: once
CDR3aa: CASSGRSGELFF
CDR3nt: TGTGCCAGCAGCGGGAGATCCGGGGAGCTGTTTTTT